Listed here are 15 T cell receptor gamma chains from one sample, sequenced in a study of Vδ1+ human thymocytes. General study findings and limits: In the thymus, TRG and TRD repertoires looked highly polyclonal with Gaussian CDR3 lengths.

The antigens of these receptors remain unknown. Sequences come from RNA converted to cDNA by reverse transcription. The CDR3 regions were amplified by multiplex PCR from V-gene primers to a constant-region primer. TCRdb re-called the multiplex PCR reads using CATT. The sample has tens of thousands of gamma-chain clones, around 15% seen once; the top ten hold under 2.5%. Sequencing was done on a sample of Vdelta1+ gamma-delta thymocytes from the thymus. Regarding subset: FACS-sorted CD3+ TCRalphabeta- TCRVdelta1+ TCRVdelta2- thymocytes. The receptors originated from a child younger than two who had congenital heart surgery.

This clone was found a few times. The V and J genes are TRGV4 and TRGJP2. The CDR3 is 14 residues long. The junction had 3 bases not matched to a gene; V was cut back by 5 bases and J by 0 bases. The germline CDR1 and CDR2 sequences are EGSTGY and YDSYTSSV. CDR3 bases: TGTGCCACCTGGGGTTATAGTAGTGATTGGATCAAGACGTTT. The encoded protein is CATWGYSSDWIKTF.

Comment on this clone: A much larger clone differs from this one at a single base, so this may be a read error. This sample also contains other DNA sequences that code for the same CDR3. This rearrangement joins TRGV5 to TRGJ1 or TRGJ2. CDR3 length: 13 amino acids. CDR1 is VINAFY, CDR2 YDVSNSKD, per germline. CDR3 nucleotides: TGTGCCACCTGGGCCAGGAATTATTATAAGAAACTCTTT. It yields the protein CATWARNYYKKLF.

In the case of this clone: Other nucleotide sequences from this sample produce the same CDR3. This chain joins TRGV3 and TRGJP2. The trim removed 5 bases at V and 1 base at J, leaving 4 bases unmatched. This CDR3 comprises 14 residues. Germline V gene lookup returns CDR1 VTNTFY and CDR2 YDVSTARD (reference sequence). CDR3 loop: CATWGGSSDWIKTF. The DNA for the CDR3 is TGTGCCACCTGGGGGGGTAGTAGTGATTGGATCAAGACGTTT.

The chain is built from TRGV8 and TRGJ1 or TRGJ2. Per the germline V gene, CDR1 is VENAVY and CDR2 is YDSYNSRV. V shed 2 bases and J 7 bases; nucleotides not matched to a gene: 2. The CDR3 length is 11 residues. CDR3 coding DNA: TGTGCCACCTGGGATACCTATAAGAAACTCTTT. Its translation is CATWDTYKKLF.

Within the sample, this clone is medium-sized. The V and J genes are TRGV5 and TRGJ1 or TRGJ2. The germline gives CDR1 VINAFY, CDR2 YDVSNSKD. V lost 0 bases, J lost 8 bases, and 13 bases stayed unmatched. The CDR3 covers 15 residues. The CDR3 nucleotides are TGTGCCACCTGGGACAGGCTACCAGGAATTCATAAGAAACTCTTT. Residues: CATWDRLPGIHKKLF.

This clone was seen a few times. The chain has TRGV8 and TRGJ1 or TRGJ2. The CDR3 runs 13 residues. Germline assignment: CDR1 VENAVY and CDR2 YDSYNSRV. The V and J ends lost 4 bases and 11 bases, in that order; junction bases with no gene match: 14. CDR3 nucleotide sequence: TGTGCCACCTGGGAACAACCCCAAGATGAGAAACTCTTT. It is translated as CATWEQPQDEKLF.

This clone came up a few times. The V call is TRGV5, the J call TRGJ1 or TRGJ2. V was pared by 7 bases and J by 3 bases, with 0 bases of the junction left unmatched. CDR3 size: 10 residues. Germline loops: CDR1 VINAFY, CDR2 YDVSNSKD. CDR3 in amino acids: CATCYYKKLF. CDR3 in DNA: TGTGCCACCTGTTATTATAAGAAACTCTTT.

This clone was counted only a few times. A much larger clone lies one base from this, so it may be a read error. The chain employs TRGV9 and TRGJ1 or TRGJ2. V shed 5 bases and J 2 bases; nucleotides not matched to a gene: 3. Per germline, CDR1 GITISATS and CDR2 ISYDGTV (reference sequence). The CDR3 length is 12 residues. The chain's CDR3 is CALWGDYYKKLF. The CDR3 DNA sequence: TGTGCCTTGTGGGGGGATTATTATAAGAAACTCTTT.

This clone was seen a handful of times. The chain couples TRGV8 to TRGJ1 or TRGJ2. Trimming cost V 2 bases and J 5 bases; bases outside gene matches: 6. Germline V CDR1 and CDR2: VENAVY, YDSYNSRV. The CDR3 is made up of 13 amino acids. The CDR3 is CATWDKVDYKKLF. As DNA, the CDR3 is TGTGCCACCTGGGATAAGGTGGATTATAAGAAACTCTTT.

On this clone: A read error may explain this, as a much larger clone is one base away. Other DNA sequences of this sample code for an identical CDR3. The chain carries TRGV5 and TRGJ1 or TRGJ2. The CDR3 sequence is 14 residues long. V dropped 0 bases and J dropped 2; count of bases not matched to a gene: 4. Per germline, CDR1 VINAFY and CDR2 YDVSNSKD. CDR3 amino acids: CATWDRLDYYKKLF. Written as DNA, the CDR3 is TGTGCCACCTGGGACAGGCTTGATTATTATAAGAAACTCTTT.

This clone turned up a few times. V usage is TRGV5 and J usage is TRGJ1 or TRGJ2. V lost 3 bases, J lost 7 bases, and 9 bases stayed unmatched. This CDR3 has 13 amino acids. Per germline, CDR1 VINAFY and CDR2 YDVSNSKD. The CDR3 loop is CATWDRFGYKKLF. CDR3 nucleotides: TGTGCCACCTGGGACCGCTTTGGATATAAGAAACTCTTT.

This clone was counted a few times. This chain uses TRGV2 with TRGJ1 or TRGJ2. After removal of 3 bases from V and 10 bases from J, the junction contained 9 bases not matched to a gene. Germline V gene lookup returns CDR1 EGSNGY and CDR2 YDSYNSKV. The CDR3 is made up of 12 amino acids. CDR3 protein: CATWDRPQKKLF. CDR3 nucleotide sequence: TGTGCCACCTGGGACCGCCCGCAAAAGAAACTCTTT.

As to this clone: A read error may account for a junction end that differs from germline. At the DNA level, this CDR3 is encoded by other sequences in the same sample as well. The rearrangement links TRGV4 to TRGJ1 or TRGJ2. The CDR3 contains 12 residues. Germline CDR1 EGSTGY, CDR2 YDSYTSSV. The CDR3 here is CATWNGRYKKLF. The CDR3 DNA reads TGTGCCACCTGGAATGGGAGATATAAGAAACTCTTT.

Comment on this clone: This same CDR3 is encoded by further DNA sequences in the sample. This chain joins TRGV4 and TRGJ1 or TRGJ2. The V gene's germline CDR1 is EGSTGY and CDR2 YDSYTSSV. Germline trimming cut 6 bases from V and 3 bases from J; bases unmatched to any gene: 5. CDR3 length equals 12 residues. As DNA, the CDR3 is TGTGCCACCTGGAAGCGTTATTATAAGAAACTCTTT. Translated, it gives CATWKRYYKKLF.

This clone was detected a few times. The chain links TRGV4 to TRGJ1 or TRGJ2. The CDR3 contains 12 residues. The germline V gene has CDR1 EGSTGY and CDR2 YDSYTSSV. V gave up 6 bases and J gave up 6 bases; unmatched junction bases: 8. CDR3 amino acids: CATWNLGYKKLF. The CDR3 DNA reads as TGTGCCACCTGGAATTTGGGTTATAAGAAACTCTTT.